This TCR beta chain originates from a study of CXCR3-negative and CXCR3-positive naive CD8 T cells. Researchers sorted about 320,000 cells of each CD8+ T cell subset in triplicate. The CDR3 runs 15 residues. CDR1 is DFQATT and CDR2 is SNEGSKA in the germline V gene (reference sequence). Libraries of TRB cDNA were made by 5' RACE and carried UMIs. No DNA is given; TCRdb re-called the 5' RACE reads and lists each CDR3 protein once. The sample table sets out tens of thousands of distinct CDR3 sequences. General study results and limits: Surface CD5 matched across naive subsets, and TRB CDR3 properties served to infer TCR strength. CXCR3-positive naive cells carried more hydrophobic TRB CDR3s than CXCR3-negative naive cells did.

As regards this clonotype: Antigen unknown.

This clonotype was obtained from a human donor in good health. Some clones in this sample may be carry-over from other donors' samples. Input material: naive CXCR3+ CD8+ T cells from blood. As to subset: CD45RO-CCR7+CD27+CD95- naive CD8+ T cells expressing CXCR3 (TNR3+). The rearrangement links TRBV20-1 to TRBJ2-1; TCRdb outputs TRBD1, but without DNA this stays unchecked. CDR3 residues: CSARELTGTYNEQFF.